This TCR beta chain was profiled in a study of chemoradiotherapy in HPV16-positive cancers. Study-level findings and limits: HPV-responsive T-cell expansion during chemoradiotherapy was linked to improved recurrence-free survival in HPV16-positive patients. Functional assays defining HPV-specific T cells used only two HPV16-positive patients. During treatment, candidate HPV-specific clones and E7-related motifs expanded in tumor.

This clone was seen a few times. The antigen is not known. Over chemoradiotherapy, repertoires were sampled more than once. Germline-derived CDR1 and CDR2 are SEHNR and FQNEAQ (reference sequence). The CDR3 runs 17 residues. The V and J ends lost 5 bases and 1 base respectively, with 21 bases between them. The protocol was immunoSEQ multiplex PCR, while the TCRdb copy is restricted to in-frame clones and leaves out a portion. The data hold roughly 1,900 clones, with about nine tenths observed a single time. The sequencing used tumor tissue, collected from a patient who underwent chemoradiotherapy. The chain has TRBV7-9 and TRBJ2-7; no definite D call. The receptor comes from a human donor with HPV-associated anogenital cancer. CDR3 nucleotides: TGTGCCAGCAGCCTCCCCGCTCGTCAGCAGGCTTCCTACGAGCAGTACTTC. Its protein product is CASSLPARQQASYEQYF. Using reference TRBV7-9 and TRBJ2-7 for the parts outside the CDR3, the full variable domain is DTGVSQNPRHKITKRGQNVTFRCDPISEHNRLYWYRQTLGQGPEFLTYFQNEAQLEKSRLLSDRFSAERPKGSFSTLEIQRTEQGDSAMYLCASSLPARQQASYEQYFGPGTRLTVT.